Listed here are 32 T cell receptor beta chains from one sample, sequenced in a study of T cells after yellow fever vaccination. Via MiXCR, TCRdb re-called the 5' RACE reads, giving one row per CDR3 protein. This sample yields roughly 30,000 distinct CDR3 sequences, of which roughly a tenth are seen a single time; 12% belongs to the top ten. Sequenced here: PBMCs, either bulk or a sorted T-cell subset (CD4+, CD8+, memory, or dextramer-sorted; not recorded which), sampled around 15 days after the first yellow fever vaccination. Receptors originate from a man aged 18 to 29 who received the YFV17D yellow fever vaccine.

This chain uses TRBV20-1 with TRBJ2-7; 9 nucleotides match TRBD1. Germline CDR1 is DFQATT and CDR2 is SNEGSKA (reference sequence). The CDR3 is 14 amino acids. Written as DNA, the CDR3 is TGCAGTGCTTCGGACAGGGGATTGTTCTACGATCAGTACGTC. This gives the protein CSASDRGLFYDQYV.

At least ten counts were recorded for this clonotype. This chain joins TRBV12-3 or TRBV12-4 and TRBJ2-7, with no clear D. The CDR3 sequence is 15 residues long. With 3 bases removed from V and 0 bases from J, the gap between germline ends came to 12 bases. For the CDR3, the DNA is TGTGCCAGCAGTTTCGGCCCGCCCATCTCCTACGAGCAGTACTTC. It translates to CASSFGPPISYEQYF.

In this sample, this clonotype turned up many times. The V call is TRBV28, the J call TRBJ1-1, with no clear D. V was cut by 4 bases and J by 10 bases, with 10 bases left in between. Per germline, CDR1 MDHEN and CDR2 SYDVKM. The CDR3 is made up of 11 amino acids. The CDR3 is CASSWRLGAFF. The CDR3 DNA reads TGTGCCAGCAGTTGGAGGCTGGGAGCTTTCTTT.

In this sample, this clonotype turned up many times. V and J are TRBV6-2 or TRBV6-3 and TRBJ2-1; 11 bases line up with TRBD2. J lost 5 bases, V lost 0 bases, and 9 bases had no gene match. This CDR3 has 18 residues. CDR1 is MNHEY, CDR2 SVGEGT, per germline. CDR3: CASSYSASGGRRNNEQFF. The DNA for the CDR3 is TGTGCCAGCAGTTACTCTGCTAGCGGGGGGAGGAGGAACAATGAGCAGTTCTTC.

In this sample, this clonotype turned up many times. The chain has TRBV20-1 and TRBJ2-2; 7 nucleotides match TRBD2. This CDR3 comprises 13 residues. Germline-derived CDR1 and CDR2 are DFQATT and SNEGSKA (reference sequence). Trimming at V came to 6 bases and at J to 7 bases, leaving 8 bases not matched to a gene. The CDR3: CSAEIGRGGELFF. The CDR3 DNA sequence: TGCAGTGCCGAGATAGGGAGGGGCGGGGAGCTGTTTTTT.

Notes on this clonotype: A clone one base away is much larger, so this may be a read error. The genes are TRBV18 and TRBJ2-3; D gene unclear. Germline assignment: CDR1 KGHSH and CDR2 LQKENI. The CDR3 length is 12 residues. Trimming stripped 5 bases from V and 4 bases from J, with 7 bases between. CDR3 sequence: CASSCLADTQYF. The CDR3 region has the DNA TGTGCCAGCTCATGCTTAGCAGATACGCAGTATTTT.

For this clonotype: A much larger clone sits a single nucleotide away, making a read error possible. The chain uses TRBV4-2 and TRBJ1-1; D not resolved. Germline V gives CDR1 LGHNA, CDR2 YNFKEQ. The CDR3 covers 13 residues. CDR3 region: CASSQEENTKAFF. CDR3 coding DNA: TGTGCCAGCAGCCAAGAGGAGAACACTAAAGCTTTCTTT.

There are many counts of this clonotype. The chain uses TRBV11-2 and TRBJ2-3; TRBD1 matches at 7 bases. V trimming: 4 bases; J trimming: 2 bases; junction bases outside the gene matches: 12. The CDR3 is 17 amino acids. The germline V gene encodes CDR1 SGHAT and CDR2 FQNNGV. The CDR3 region is CASSSRRTGPNTDTQYF. The CDR3, as DNA: TGTGCCAGCAGCTCTAGAAGGACAGGACCAAACACAGATACGCAGTATTTT.

Regarding this clonotype: It may be a read error: a sequence one base away is much more abundant. This CDR3 is CASSDGPRVRHTQYF. As DNA, the CDR3 is TGTGCCAGCAGTGACGGTCCCCGGGTCAGGCATACGCAGTATTTT. The chain employs TRBV25-1 and TRBJ2-3; D call uncertain. V lost 3 bases, J lost 7 bases, and 17 bases lay in between. CDR1 MGHDK and CDR2 SYGVNS come from the germline V gene. The CDR3 is 15 residues long.

As to this clonotype: This clone may be a read error of a much larger clone one base away. V and J are TRBV5-1 and TRBJ2-5; TRBD1 might be the D (5 bases). This CDR3 region has 12 residues. CDR1 is SGHRS and CDR2 is YFSETQ in the germline V gene. The CDR3 nucleotides are TGCTCCAGCAGCTTGGACCAGGGGACCCAGTACTTC. Its translation is CSSSLDQGTQYF.

This clonotype showed up many times. The gene calls are TRBV28 and TRBJ1-6; 7 bases match TRBD1. This CDR3 is built from 17 residues. From germline, CDR1 is MDHEN and CDR2 SYDVKM. V lost 3 bases to trimming and J lost 4 bases; unmatched junction nucleotides: 9. The CDR3 here is CASSFNVGGFYNSPLHF. The DNA of the CDR3 is TGTGCCAGCAGTTTCAACGTAGGGGGCTTTTATAATTCACCCCTCCACTTT.

Ten or more counts support this clonotype. The rearrangement links TRBV4-3 to TRBJ2-3; possible D gene TRBD2, 5 bases. Trimming pared 5 bases from V and 1 base from J, leaving 13 bases between. The CDR3 is 15 amino acids. Germline V gives CDR1 LGHNA, CDR2 YSLEER. CDR3 nucleotide sequence: TGCGCCAGCAGCAGGTTCGATAGCGGCACAGATACGCAGTATTTT. This codes for CASSRFDSGTDTQYF.

This clonotype showed up many times. The chain couples TRBV20-1 to TRBJ1-5; 7 bases line up with TRBD1. The CDR3 sequence is 14 residues long. Losses at the gene ends were 3 bases for V and 4 bases for J; bases not matched to a gene: 6. Per germline, CDR1 DFQATT and CDR2 SNEGSKA (reference sequence). Written as DNA, the CDR3 is TGCAGTGCTAGTAGGGACAGTGCTAATCAGCCCCAGCATTTT. Translating it yields CSASRDSANQPQHF.

This clonotype came up many times. The chain employs TRBV6-1 and TRBJ1-5, with D tentatively TRBD1 (6 bases). This CDR3 has 12 amino acids. Looked up from germline, CDR1 is MNHNS and CDR2 is SASEGT. V was cut by 6 bases and J by 5 bases, with 8 bases left in between. For the CDR3, the DNA is TGTGCCAGCAGGGCAGGGGATCAGCCCCAGCATTTT. Protein product: CASRAGDQPQHF.

The chain has TRBV5-1 and TRBJ1-2, with 9 nucleotides matching TRBD1. V dropped 3 bases and J dropped 3; count of bases not matched to a gene: 9. The CDR3 loop spans 16 amino acids. CDR1 is SGHRS and CDR2 is YFSETQ in the germline V gene. The CDR3: CASSSTGTGFDYGYTF. For the CDR3, the DNA is TGCGCCAGCAGCTCAACCGGGACAGGGTTTGACTATGGCTACACCTTC. The entire variable domain, with the rest obtained from reference TRBV5-1 and TRBJ1-2, is as follows: KAGVTQTPRYLIKTRGQQVTLSCSPISGHRSVSWYQQTPGQGLQFLFEYFSETQRNKGNFPGRFSGRQFSNSRSEMNVSTLELGDSALYLCASSSTGTGFDYGYTFGSGTRLTVV.

The table lists this clonotype with many counts. V usage is TRBV20-1 and J usage is TRBJ1-2; no definite D call. Trimming took 1 base from V and 4 from J, leaving 16 bases between them. The CDR3 loop spans 15 amino acids. CDR1 and CDR2 from the germline V gene are DFQATT and SNEGSKA (reference sequence). CDR3 residues: CSARVPPDSGYGYTF. As DNA, the CDR3 is TGCAGTGCTAGAGTCCCACCGGACTCCGGCTATGGCTACACCTTC.

This clonotype showed up many times. The gene calls are TRBV4-3 and TRBJ2-5; the match to TRBD2 covers 7 bases. After removal of 4 bases from V and 1 base from J, the junction contained 6 bases not matched to a gene. This CDR3 spans 15 amino acids. Germline CDR1 and CDR2: LGHNA and YSLEER. This CDR3 reads CASSRSAGSQETQYF. CDR3 coding DNA: TGCGCCAGCAGCCGATCAGCGGGGAGCCAAGAGACCCAGTACTTC.

In its sample, this clonotype was seen many times. The CDR3 sequence: CASSPTERTQYF. CDR3 bases: TGTGCCAGCAGCCCTACAGAAAGGACCCAGTACTTC. The gene calls are TRBV3-1 and TRBJ2-5; D remains ambiguous. V was clipped by 4 bases and J by 7 bases, with 10 bases between them. In germline, CDR1 is LGHDT, CDR2 YNNKEL (reference sequence). The CDR3 has 12 amino acids.

The table lists this clonotype with many counts. The chain carries TRBV5-4 and TRBJ2-3; TRBD2 aligns across 9 bases. V lost 1 base and J lost 2; bases outside the gene matches: 14. The CDR3 contains 19 residues. Germline CDR1 SGHNT, CDR2 YYREEE (reference sequence). CDR3 bases: TGTGCCAGCAGCTTGCGACCACCCGGGCGGGGGGGGGACACAGATACGCAGTATTTT. It specifies CASSLRPPGRGGDTDTQYF.

This clonotype was seen many times. The chain combines TRBV4-2 with TRBJ2-3; 10 bases agree with TRBD2. V shed 0 bases and J 0 bases; nucleotides not matched to a gene: 12. The V gene's germline CDR1 is LGHNA and CDR2 YNFKEQ. The CDR3 extends over 20 amino acids. The CDR3: CASSQELAGRLSSSTDTQYF. In DNA form, the CDR3 reads TGTGCCAGCAGCCAAGAACTAGCGGGGAGGCTATCCTCTAGCACAGATACGCAGTATTTT.

This clonotype appeared many times. CDR3 nucleotides: TGTGCCAGCAGTCAAGGACTAGGGTACCAAGAGACCCAGTACTTC. Translated, it gives CASSQGLGYQETQYF. The chain links TRBV7-9 to TRBJ2-5, with TRBD2 identical over 7 bases. Germline trimming cut 6 bases from V and 0 bases from J; bases unmatched to any gene: 7. The CDR3 has 15 amino acids. The germline V gene encodes CDR1 SEHNR and CDR2 FQNEAQ (reference sequence).

This clonotype was observed many times. The genes are TRBV4-3 and TRBJ2-1; D perhaps matches TRBD1 (6 bases). V shed 3 bases and J shed 2 bases, with 14 bases lying between them. Germline-derived CDR1 and CDR2 are LGHNA and YSLEER. This CDR3 contains 16 residues. The CDR3: CASSQGANQAYNEQFF. The CDR3 DNA follows: TGCGCCAGCAGCCAGGGGGCAAATCAAGCCTACAATGAGCAGTTCTTC.

This clonotype was detected many times. The chain joins TRBV29-1 to TRBJ2-7, with TRBD1 matching over 7 bases. From germline, CDR1 is SQVTM and CDR2 ANQGSEA. Germline trimming cut 8 bases from V and 2 bases from J; bases unmatched to any gene: 9. This CDR3 contains 13 residues. Written as DNA, the CDR3 is TGCAGCTTCTACGGGCAGGGGGCCTACGAGCAGTACTTC. Protein product: CSFYGQGAYEQYF.

This clonotype was picked up many times. J is TRBJ2-7 and V is TRBV18; weak D call: TRBD1 (6 bases). Trimming cost V 4 bases and J 5 bases, with 18 bases left between them. CDR1 is KGHSH and CDR2 is LQKENI in the germline V gene. CDR3 size: 15 residues. The CDR3, as DNA: TGTGCCAGCTCACTTACTTCAGGGGAATTGGACGAGCAGTACTTC. This encodes CASSLTSGELDEQYF.

In its sample, this clonotype was seen many times. In nucleotides, the CDR3 is TGCGCCAGCAGCGAGAGGGGTACAGGGCAAGATAATTCACCCCTCCACTTT. Translating it yields CASSERGTGQDNSPLHF. The chain joins TRBV5-1 to TRBJ1-6; the D gene is possibly TRBD1 (6 bases). CDR1 is SGHRS and CDR2 is YFSETQ in the germline V gene. This CDR3 comprises 17 residues. V lost 4 bases, J lost 5 bases, and 19 bases lay in between.

This clonotype has a count of ten or more. This rearrangement joins TRBV11-2 to TRBJ2-2; 7 positions agree with TRBD1. After removal of 6 bases from V and 5 bases from J, the junction contained 9 bases not matched to a gene. The CDR3 runs 15 residues. Germline-derived CDR1 and CDR2 are SGHAT and FQNNGV. The CDR3 loop reads CASSRKQGRTGELFF. CDR3 nucleotides: TGTGCCAGCAGTCGTAAACAGGGGCGGACCGGGGAGCTGTTTTTT. Full variable domain (outside the CDR3, taken from reference TRBV11-2 and TRBJ2-2): EAGVAQSPRYKIIEKRQSVAFWCNPISGHATLYWYQQILGQGPKLLIQFQNNGVVDDSQLPKDRFSAERLKGVDSTLKIQPAKLEDSAVYLCASSRKQGRTGELFFGEGSRLTVL.

The chain combines TRBV7-8 with TRBJ1-1; no clear D gene. Trimming pared 3 bases from V and 1 base from J, leaving 12 bases between. Germline V gene data show CDR1 as SGHVS and CDR2 as FQNEAQ. The CDR3 loop spans 15 amino acids. Here the CDR3 reads CASSFSALANTEAFF. CDR3 DNA: TGTGCCAGCAGCTTTTCGGCCCTAGCGAACACTGAAGCTTTCTTT.

This clonotype occurred a few times. This may be a read error, as it is one base from a much larger clone. The genes are TRBV20-1 and TRBJ2-5; 15 bases are shared with TRBD2. The CDR3 runs to 18 residues. Per germline, CDR1 DFQATT and CDR2 SNEGSKA (reference sequence). The J segment lost 5 bases and the V segment lost 2 bases, leaving 12 bases of the junction unmatched. CDR3 protein: CSARLPGLAGGPDETQYF. CDR3 nucleotides: TGCAGTGCTAGACTTCCCGGACTAGCGGGGGGGCCGGATGAGACCCAGTACTTC.

This clonotype was counted a few times. V is TRBV2 and J is TRBJ2-5; D might be TRBD2 (6 bases). Germline assignment: CDR1 SNHLY and CDR2 FYNNEI. V was shortened by 10 bases and J by 0 bases, with 15 bases between the two germline ends. The CDR3 has 14 amino acids. The CDR3 nucleotides are TGTGCCACCCTGGGACTGCGGTACCAAGAGACCCAGTACTTC. It specifies CATLGLRYQETQYF.

Notes on this clonotype: One base away lies a much larger clone, so this may be a sequencing read error. The chain joins TRBV5-5 to TRBJ2-7; perhaps TRBD1 as D (5 bases). The germline V gene encodes CDR1 SGHKS and CDR2 YYEKEE (reference sequence). The CDR3 loop spans 13 amino acids. Deletions cut 3 bases from V and 1 base from J, with 8 bases between. CDR3 region: CASSSKGSYEQYV. The CDR3 region has the DNA TGTGCCAGCAGCTCCAAGGGGTCCTACGAGCAGTACGTC.

This clonotype has a count of ten or more. The CDR3 DNA sequence: TGTGCCAGCAGGGGTTGGGGGGGCGAGGGCTACACCTTC. This codes for CASRGWGGEGYTF. The chain employs TRBV12-3 or TRBV12-4 and TRBJ1-2; perhaps TRBD1 as D (6 bases). Trimming shortened V by 6 bases and J by 8 bases, and 16 bases separated the two germline ends. The CDR3 extends over 13 amino acids.

This clonotype has ten or more counts. The chain employs TRBV4-2 and TRBJ2-5; TRBD2 agrees at 7 bases. The CDR3 consists of 14 residues. The J segment lost 3 bases and the V segment lost 4 bases, leaving 5 bases of the junction unmatched. Germline values: CDR1 LGHNA, CDR2 YNFKEQ. As DNA, the CDR3 is TGTGCCAGCAGCCCCGGACGGGGGGAAGAGACCCAGTACTTC. Its translation is CASSPGRGEETQYF.